Listed below are T cell receptor beta chains from one sample, sequenced in a study of CD4 T cells in relation to SARS-CoV-2 and coronaviruses. Their antigen targets remain unknown. Data came from immunoSEQ multiplex PCR; TCRdb stores just in-frame clones and leaves some out. The sample yields about 25,000 clones, 60% to 85% seen once. Specimen: CD4+ T cells from PBMCs, cultured in vitro. The receptors originated from a human donor in good health. CDR3s include the opening cysteine and the closing phenylalanine or tryptophan. The D gene is left open where the match is weak. Clone size appears in some rows only: once, few, many, or a class for an expanded clone.

V	size	D	J	DNA	CDR3
TRBV5-6	.	.	TRBJ1-5	TGTGCCAGCAGCTTGTTTTCTGGGTTCAATCAGCCCCAGCATTTT	CASSLFSGFNQPQHF
TRBV10-3	.	.	TRBJ2-1	TGTGCCATCAGTGAGTCGGAGGCTTACTCCTACAATGAGCAGTTCTTC	CAISESEAYSYNEQFF
TRBV19	few	TRBD1	TRBJ1-6	TGTGCCAGTGGGCGGGGACAGGAGATTTCACCCCTCCACTTT	CASGRGQEISPLHF
TRBV2	few	TRBD1	TRBJ1-4	TGTGCCAGCAGTGAAGGGACAGGGGTGGAAAAACTGTTTTTT	CASSEGTGVEKLFF
TRBV4-2	.	TRBD2	TRBJ2-5	TGTGCCAGCAGCCAAAGCACTAGCGGGAGAGCTCAAGAGACCCAGTACTTC	CASSQSTSGRAQETQYF
TRBV29-1	.	.	TRBJ1-3	TGCAGCGTTGAGGCCCCAAACTCTGGAAACACCATATATTTT	CSVEAPNSGNTIYF
TRBV19	.	TRBD2	TRBJ2-7	TGTGCCAGTAGTGTGGGACTAGCGGGGTCCTCGCACGAGCAGTACTTC	CASSVGLAGSSHEQYF
TRBV3-1/TRBV3-2	.	.	TRBJ1-1	TGTGCCAGCAGCCGCAACTACGGGAACACTGAAGCTTTCTTT	CASSRNYGNTEAFF
TRBV5-1	once	TRBD2	TRBJ2-5	TGCGCCAGCAGCCGCCGACTAGCGGGAGGAACCGCCCAAGAGACCCAGTACTTC	CASSRRLAGGTAQETQYF
TRBV2	.	.	TRBJ2-5	TGTGCCAGCTCCAGGGGCGGGTACCAAGAGACCCAGTACTTC	CASSRGGYQETQYF
TRBV5-1	.	TRBD1	TRBJ2-2	TGCGCCAGCAGCTTGGGACAGGGGACCACCGGGGAGCTGTTTTTT	CASSLGQGTTGELFF
TRBV18	.	.	TRBJ2-5	TGTGCCAGCTCGTTGGGGTTGATCTGGGAGACCCAGTACTTC	CASSLGLIWETQYF
TRBV5-1	.	.	TRBJ2-5	TGCGCCAGCAGCTTGGAGGGGCAAGAGACCCAGTACTTC	CASSLEGQETQYF
TRBV7-2	.	.	TRBJ1-2	TGTGCCAGCAGCTCCCGGACCCAAAACTATGGCTACACCTTC	CASSSRTQNYGYTF
TRBV7-2	.	.	TRBJ2-4	TGTGCCAGCAGCCCCGGCGGGAACATTCAGTACTTC	CASSPGGNIQYF
TRBV19	.	TRBD1	TRBJ2-2	TGTGCCAGTAGTGTGAAAGGGACAGGGGCGAACACCGGGGAGCTGTTTTTT	CASSVKGTGANTGELFF
TRBV6-5	few	.	TRBJ1-5	TGTGCCAGCAGTTACGCCAACGGGCAGCCCCAGCATTTT	CASSYANGQPQHF